These T cell receptor beta chains were read from a single sample in a study of blood T cell repertoires in COVID-19. Assay: immunoSEQ multiplex PCR; the TCRdb copy retains only in-frame clones and omits some. The sample carries fewer than 200,000 clones, over 70% recorded once. Sequencing was done on a sample of PBMCs or T cells enriched from blood (not recorded which). The source is a woman between 40 and 55 years old with acute COVID-19. The CDR3 runs from the conserved cysteine through the conserved F or W. The D gene is left open where the match is weak. Clone size is shown for a subset of rows, as once, few, many or a class of expanded clone.

abundance	d_gene	j_gene	v_gene	CDR3nt	CDR3aa
-	TRBD1	TRBJ2-1	TRBV19	TGTGCCAGTAGTAGCGCAGGGGGCTCCTACAATGAGCAGTTCTTC	CASSSAGGSYNEQFF
-	TRBD1	TRBJ1-1	TRBV27	TGTGCCAGCAGCATTGGGACAGTTCCGAACACTGAAGCTTTCTTT	CASSIGTVPNTEAFF
-	-	TRBJ2-4	TRBV2	TGTGCCAGCAACGTGGGAGGGGGAGGGAACATTCAGTACTTC	CASNVGGGGNIQYF
-	-	TRBJ1-1	TRBV7-3	TGTGCCAGCAGCTTAGGCTCGTCGGGGACTGAAGCTTTCTTT	CASSLGSSGTEAFF
-	TRBD1	TRBJ1-2	TRBV30	TGTGCCTGGAGTGTACTGGGACAGGGAGACTACACCTTC	CAWSVLGQGDYTF
many	TRBD1	TRBJ1-6	TRBV5-1	TGCGCCAGCAGCTTGGGACAGGGGTTTAATTCACCCCTCCACTTT	CASSLGQGFNSPLHF
-	-	TRBJ2-7	TRBV7-2	TGTGCCAGCAGCATGCAAGCTACAGGGTTCCACGAGCAGTACTTC	CASSMQATGFHEQYF
-	-	TRBJ1-1	TRBV27	TGTGCCAGCAGTTCCCAGGGTAGGGTGGCTTTCTTT	CASSSQGRVAFF
once	TRBD1	TRBJ2-7	TRBV2	TGTGCCAGCAGTGGGCTATTTCCGGGACAGGCCTACGAGCAGTACTTC	CASSGLFPGQAYEQYF
-	TRBD2	TRBJ2-5	TRBV2	TGTGCCAGCAGTGAACTTCTAGCGGGAGCGGGAGAGACCCAGTACTTC	CASSELLAGAGETQYF
-	-	TRBJ1-2	TRBV30	TGTGCCTGGAGTGTACGCATAGCTAACTATGGCTACACCTTC	CAWSVRIANYGYTF
few	-	TRBJ1-2	TRBV15	TGTGCCACCAGCAGAGACACGGGAAACTATGGCTACACCTTC	CATSRDTGNYGYTF
-	TRBD1	TRBJ1-4	TRBV7-2	TGTGCCAGCAGCTTCGACAGGGGGCATAATGAAAAACTGTTTTTT	CASSFDRGHNEKLFF
-	TRBD1	TRBJ1-1	TRBV19	TGTGCCAGTAGAAACCGACAGGGGCTGAACACTGAAGCTTTCTTT	CASRNRQGLNTEAFF
-	-	TRBJ2-5	TRBV20-1	TGCGGGTCAGGGGATGTGGAGACCCAGTACTTC	CGSGDVETQYF
-	TRBD2	TRBJ2-2	TRBV2	TGTGCCAGCAGTGAAGGTAGACTAGCGGCGGGGGAGCTGTTTTTT	CASSEGRLAAGELFF
-	-	TRBJ2-7	TRBV3-1/TRBV3-2	TGTGCCAGCAGCCAAGGTCTCGGGGACATCGAGTACTTC	CASSQGLGDIEYF
-	TRBD2	TRBJ2-1	TRBV24-1	TGTGCCACCAGTGATCCTAGCGGGAGAGGGTCCTACAATGAGCAGTTCTTC	CATSDPSGRGSYNEQFF
-	-	TRBJ1-1	TRBV12-3/TRBV12-4	TGTGCCAGCATGACTTGGACTGAAGCTTTCTTT	CASMTWTEAFF
-	-	TRBJ1-4	TRBV5-1	TGCGCCAGCAGCCCTCTACAGGGTACTTCACCTAATGAAAAACTGTTTTTT	CASSPLQGTSPNEKLFF
-	-	TRBJ1-2	TRBV19	TGTGCCAGTAGTGGTCTGGCTGCACAATTTAACTATGGCTACACCTTC	CASSGLAAQFNYGYTF
-	-	TRBJ1-2	TRBV5-5	TGTGCCAGCAGCTTGAACAGTAAGGTTGATGGCTACACCTTC	CASSLNSKVDGYTF
once	TRBD2	TRBJ2-3	TRBV7-9	TGTGCCAGCAGCTTCCAGCGGGACCCGTCATATACGCAGTATTTT	CASSFQRDPSYTQYF
-	TRBD1	TRBJ2-2	TRBV5-1	TGCGCCAGCAGCCCTACCGCAGGGGGCGCCGCGAACACCGGGGAGCTGTTTTTT	CASSPTAGGAANTGELFF
once	-	TRBJ2-1	TRBV12-3/TRBV12-4	TGTGCCAGCAGTTTTCACAGTGAGCAGTTCTTC	CASSFHSEQFF
-	-	TRBJ1-3	TRBV2	TGTGCCAGCAGTGGCGGACATTTCTCTGGAAACACCATATATTTT	CASSGGHFSGNTIYF
-	-	TRBJ2-5	TRBV5-6	TGTGCCAGCAGCTTGTCGGAGACCCAGTACTTC	CASSLSETQYF
few	-	TRBJ1-2	TRBV6-5	TGTGCCAGCAGTTACCAGGGTGAGACGGGTTACACCTTC	CASSYQGETGYTF
-	-	TRBJ1-5	TRBV27	TGTGCCAGCAGCCGCGACGGACAGCTTTATTTGCCCCAGCATTTT	CASSRDGQLYLPQHF
-	-	TRBJ1-1	TRBV27	TGTGCCAGCAGTTTAGGGGGGTCGTCCACTGAAGCTTTCTTT	CASSLGGSSTEAFF
-	-	TRBJ2-2	TRBV19	TGTGCCAGTAGTATGCAGGGTGCGGTCGGGGAGCTGTTTTTT	CASSMQGAVGELFF
-	-	TRBJ2-1	TRBV18	TGTGCCAGCTCACCACTAGGGACTTACAATGAGCAGTTCTTC	CASSPLGTYNEQFF
-	-	TRBJ2-5	TRBV18	TGTGCCAGCTCACCTCCCGGCACAGAAGAGACCCAGTACTTC	CASSPPGTEETQYF
-	TRBD1	TRBJ1-1	TRBV2	TGTGCCAGCATCTCCCGGACAGGGAACACTGAAGCTTTCTTT	CASISRTGNTEAFF
-	-	TRBJ1-2	TRBV19	TGTGCCAGTAGTTTTTCGACAGCCTTGGGCTACACCTTC	CASSFSTALGYTF
-	-	TRBJ1-5	TRBV27	TGTGCCAGCAGTTTGGAGCGGGGTCAGCCCCAGCATTTT	CASSLERGQPQHF
-	TRBD1	TRBJ2-3	TRBV29-1	TGCAGCGTTAACCCCCGGGACAGGGTGCCAGATACGCAGTATTTT	CSVNPRDRVPDTQYF
few	-	TRBJ1-5	TRBV19	TGTGCCAGTAGTATCGGGGGGAATCAGCCCCAGCATTTT	CASSIGGNQPQHF
-	-	TRBJ1-6	TRBV7-8	TGTGCCAGCAGCTTAGACAGGAACCATTCACCCCTCCACTTT	CASSLDRNHSPLHF
-	-	TRBJ1-5	TRBV13	TGTGCCAGCAGCTTAGACGGGAATCAGCCCCAGCATTTT	CASSLDGNQPQHF
-	TRBD2	TRBJ2-5	TRBV19	TGTGCCAGTAGTGGACTAGCGGGATTCGAGACCCAGTACTTC	CASSGLAGFETQYF
-	TRBD2	TRBJ2-1	TRBV9	TGTGCCAGCAGCGCCCCCGGGACTAACTACAATGAGCAGTTCTTC	CASSAPGTNYNEQFF
once	-	TRBJ1-2	TRBV14	TGTGCCAGCAGCCAAGATGCGTGGGACATTAAGGGCTATGGCTACACCTTC	CASSQDAWDIKGYGYTF
-	-	TRBJ2-1	TRBV11-3	TGTGCCAGCAGGTCCCTCCGCGAGAATGAGCAGTTCTTC	CASRSLRENEQFF
-	-	TRBJ2-5	TRBV21-1	TGTGCCAGCAGCCTAGCGGCCCAAGAGACCCAGTACTTC	CASSLAAQETQYF
-	TRBD1	TRBJ1-2	TRBV30	TGTGCCTGCAGCCCGACAGGGGGGCTTGGCTACACCTTC	CACSPTGGLGYTF
-	-	TRBJ2-3	TRBV11-3	TGTGCCAGCAGCTTAGAAAACGGCGGTACAGATACGCAGTATTTT	CASSLENGGTDTQYF
-	TRBD2	TRBJ2-3	TRBV28	TGTGCCAGCACCCCTACCCTAGCGGGAGGCACAGATACGCAGTATTTT	CASTPTLAGGTDTQYF
-	TRBD1	TRBJ1-5	TRBV19	TGTGCCAGTAGTGTGGACAGGGTTCAGCCCCAGCATTTT	CASSVDRVQPQHF
-	-	TRBJ2-1	TRBV12-3/TRBV12-4	TGTGCCAGCAGTTTCGAGCGGAACAATGAGCAGTTCTTC	CASSFERNNEQFF
-	TRBD1	TRBJ1-1	TRBV6-5	TGTGCCAGCAGACAGGGGTTGTACACTGAAGCTTTCTTT	CASRQGLYTEAFF
-	-	TRBJ1-4	TRBV2	TGTGCCAGCAGTGAACGGGAAAAACTGTTTTTT	CASSEREKLFF
few	TRBD1	TRBJ2-7	TRBV29-1	TGCAGCGTCGGGACAGGCGACTCCTACGAGCAGTACTTC	CSVGTGDSYEQYF
-	-	TRBJ1-2	TRBV10-2	TGCGCCAGCAGTGAGGCAGATTCTAACTATGGCTACACCTTC	CASSEADSNYGYTF
-	-	TRBJ1-5	TRBV10-1	TGCGCCAGCAGTAAGGACGGGGATAGCAATCAGCCCCAGCATTTT	CASSKDGDSNQPQHF